The 13 T cell receptor beta chains listed next were all sequenced from one sample in a study of blood T cells in healthy people across ages. Primers used in a second PCR of roughly 6 to 12 cycles were a sample-barcoded 5' primer and a J-beta primer mix. TCRdb re-analysed the 5' RACE reads in MiXCR, keeping a single row per CDR3 protein. The sample has about 1.8 million distinct CDR3 sequences, less than 50% seen once; the top ten hold roughly 2.1%. Sample: blood. Receptors originate from a woman aged 40 to 55 in good health.

V gene TRBV28 combines with J gene TRBJ2-1; 11 nucleotides match TRBD2. CDR1 is MDHEN and CDR2 is SYDVKM in the germline V gene. V gave up 6 bases and J gave up 12 bases; unmatched junction bases: 13. This CDR3 comprises 15 residues. CDR3 loop: CASRAVAGGPVGQFF. For the CDR3, the DNA is TGTGCCAGCAGAGCCGTAGCGGGGGGGCCTGTTGGGCAGTTCTTC.

The chain carries TRBV4-3 and TRBJ2-3, with D possibly matching TRBD2 (5 bases). Germline V gene sequence: CDR1 LGHNA, CDR2 YSLEER. Trimming cost V 8 bases and J 2 bases, with 14 bases left between them. CDR3 length: 14 amino acids. The DNA of the CDR3 is TGCGCCAGCGCGGACTGGCCAAACACAGATACGCAGTATTTT. As protein: CASADWPNTDTQYF.

The chain links TRBV5-1 to TRBJ2-3, with 7 nucleotides matching TRBD1. Trimming cost V 4 bases and J 0 bases; bases outside gene matches: 11. Looked up from germline, CDR1 is SGHRS and CDR2 is YFSETQ. The CDR3 has 17 residues. CDR3 sequence (DNA): TGCGCCAGCAGCCCTTCCGGTGGACAGGCGAGCACAGATACGCAGTATTTT. Translating it yields CASSPSGGQASTDTQYF.

This clonotype was observed a handful of times. The CDR3 is CRPPEGGYTF. CDR3 in DNA: TGCAGGCCTCCAGAGGGTGGCTACACCTTC. The gene calls are TRBV20-1 and TRBJ1-2; D uncertain. The length of the CDR3 is 10 residues. The germline CDR1 and CDR2 sequences are DFQATT and SNEGSKA (reference sequence).

The V and J genes are TRBV28 and TRBJ2-5; TRBD1 or TRBD2 may be the D gene (5 bases each). V gave up 8 bases and J gave up 4 bases, with 35 bases separating them. The CDR3 extends over 20 amino acids. Germline CDR1 is MDHEN and CDR2 is SYDVKM. The CDR3 sequence: CASGTGLGKSSFFTGETQYF. CDR3 nucleotide sequence: TGTGCCAGCGGGACCGGGTTAGGCAAGTCTAGCTTTTTTACCGGAGAGACCCAGTACTTC.

The chain recombines TRBV28 with TRBJ1-2; weak D call: TRBD1 (5 bases). Germline V gives CDR1 MDHEN, CDR2 SYDVKM. V gave up 4 bases and J gave up 7 bases, with 13 bases separating them. The CDR3 has 13 residues. The CDR3 protein is CASSWGVTGGYTF. The CDR3 bases are TGTGCCAGCAGTTGGGGGGTTACAGGTGGCTACACCTTC.

The V gene is TRBV6-2 or TRBV6-3, the J gene TRBJ2-4; TRBD1 matches at 9 bases. The length of the CDR3 is 14 residues. Germline trimming cut 5 bases from V and 13 bases from J; bases unmatched to any gene: 12. Germline V CDR1 and CDR2: MNHEY, SVGEGT. The CDR3, as DNA: TGTGCCAGCAGTAACGGACAGGGGTCTTCAGAGCAGTACTTC. Its translation is CASSNGQGSSEQYF.

The gene calls are TRBV7-9 and TRBJ1-2, with 9 bases matching TRBD1. Trimming removed 3 bases from V and 4 bases from J; junction bases left unmatched: 6. CDR1 and CDR2 (germline): SEHNR, FQNEAQ (reference sequence). CDR3 length: 15 amino acids. CDR3 amino acids: CASSFTGQGGYGYTF. CDR3 in DNA: TGTGCCAGCAGCTTTACGGGACAGGGAGGCTATGGCTACACCTTC.

This clonotype was observed a handful of times. The CDR3 reads CASSPRRTGGLQYF. In nucleotides, the CDR3 is TGTGCCAGCAGCCCAAGGAGGACAGGGGGCCTGCAGTACTTC. The chain uses TRBV7-2 and TRBJ2-5; TRBD1 aligns across 11 bases. Germline trimming cut 5 bases from V and 11 bases from J; bases unmatched to any gene: 10. This CDR3 has 14 residues. The germline V gene encodes CDR1 SGHTA and CDR2 FQGNSA.

This clonotype has a handful of counts. This chain joins TRBV5-1 and TRBJ2-7; D gene uncertain. Between the trimmed V and J ends, which lost 5 bases and 5 bases, there was a span of 14 bases. CDR1 and CDR2 from the germline V gene are SGHRS and YFSETQ. The CDR3 is 13 amino acids. The chain's CDR3 is CASSVMGFHEQYF. The DNA for the CDR3 is TGCGCCAGCAGTGTGATGGGGTTCCACGAGCAGTACTTC.

V usage is TRBV12-3 or TRBV12-4 and J usage is TRBJ2-1; D uncertain. Trimming removed 6 bases at V and 5 bases at J, with 5 bases between. This CDR3 comprises 11 residues. The CDR3 DNA follows: TGTGCCAGCAGACCAAACAATGAGCAGTTCTTC. Its protein is CASRPNNEQFF.

This chain links TRBV5-1 with TRBJ2-1, with TRBD1 matching 7 bases. The V segment lost 3 bases and the J segment 7 bases; nucleotides outside the gene matches: 10. This CDR3 has 15 residues. Germline V gives CDR1 SGHRS, CDR2 YFSETQ. CDR3: CASSWETGQFNEQFF. CDR3 nucleotides: TGCGCCAGCAGCTGGGAGACAGGGCAATTTAATGAGCAGTTCTTC.

V gene TRBV6-1 combines with J gene TRBJ1-2; possible D gene TRBD1, 6 bases. Trimming removed 4 bases from V and 6 bases from J, with 15 bases in between. The CDR3 sequence is 14 residues long. Germline V gene data show CDR1 as MNHNS and CDR2 as SASEGT. CDR3 DNA sequence: TGTGCCAGCAGTGCGGCACAGGGAATGGATGGCTACACCTTC. Protein product: CASSAAQGMDGYTF.